These 13 T cell receptor beta chains originate from one sample sequenced in a study of blood T cell repertoires in COVID-19. TCRdb's table, derived via immunoSEQ multiplex PCR, lists solely in-frame clones and lacks some. The sample gives about 410,000 clones, 89% of which show up once; approximately 1.5% is in the top ten. Sequencing used peripheral blood. The receptor set was obtained from a woman between 35 and 50 years old with COVID-19, enrolled during active disease.

The V and J genes are TRBV3-1 (or the pseudogene TRBV3-2) and TRBJ2-2; 11 bases are a match to TRBD2. The V gene end was trimmed by 0 bases and the J gene end by 6 bases; junction bases not matched to a gene: 9. Germline-derived CDR1 and CDR2 are LGHDT and YNNKEL (reference sequence). The CDR3 contains 18 residues. Here the CDR3 DNA reads TGTGCCAGCAGCCAAGATAGGCTACTAGCGGGAGATCCCGGGGAGCTGTTTTTT. This sequence encodes CASSQDRLLAGDPGELFF.

V gene TRBV6-2 or TRBV6-3 combines with J gene TRBJ2-1; D is ambiguous. Germline V gene sequence: CDR1 MNHEY, CDR2 SVGEGT. Between the trimmed V and J ends, which lost 4 bases and 7 bases, there was a span of 20 bases. The CDR3 sequence is 16 residues long. The CDR3 is CASSSQRALLGNEQFF. The CDR3 DNA sequence: TGTGCCAGCAGTTCCCAAAGAGCCCTCCTAGGAAATGAGCAGTTCTTC.

The V and J genes are TRBV14 and TRBJ2-7; 8 nucleotides agree with TRBD2. In germline, CDR1 is SGHDN, CDR2 FVKESK. Losses at the gene ends were 1 base for V and 5 bases for J; bases not matched to a gene: 10. The CDR3 sequence is 16 residues long. The CDR3 bases are TGTGCCAGCAGCCAAGTCGGTTCGGGAGGGGTCCACGAGCAGTACTTC. Protein sequence: CASSQVGSGGVHEQYF.

The chain uses TRBV7-8 and TRBJ2-2, with 10 bases aligning to TRBD1. CDR1 and CDR2 (germline): SGHVS, FQNEAQ. The V and J ends lost 5 bases and 3 bases, in that order; junction bases with no gene match: 27. The CDR3 is 23 amino acids. This chain's CDR3 is CASSHPQGYTNADRGRYTGELFF. Here the CDR3 DNA reads TGTGCCAGCAGCCACCCGCAAGGGTATACTAACGCTGACAGGGGGCGATACACCGGGGAGCTGTTTTTT.

This chain joins TRBV30 and TRBJ1-5; 9 bases line up with TRBD1. After removal of 2 bases from V and 7 bases from J, the junction contained 3 bases not matched to a gene. This CDR3 is built from 13 residues. Per germline, CDR1 GTSNPN and CDR2 SVGIG (reference sequence). The CDR3 protein is CAWSNRGRQPQHF. The CDR3 DNA reads TGTGCCTGGAGTAACAGGGGGCGGCAGCCCCAGCATTTT.

The chain links TRBV2 to TRBJ2-5, with 8 bases lining up with TRBD1. Germline lookup yields CDR1 SNHLY and CDR2 FYNNEI. This CDR3 region has 16 residues. Trimming took 6 bases from V and 5 from J; bases not matched to a gene: 14. CDR3 DNA sequence: TGTGCCAGCAGCCGAGACAGGGGTCGTTTAGGGGAGACCCAGTACTTC. Protein: CASSRDRGRLGETQYF.

This clone was observed once. The identical CDR3 is also encoded by other nucleotide sequences in the sample. CDR3 coding DNA: TGTGCCAGCAGTTACGGAGGGATCTCTGGAAACACCATATATTTT. Its protein product is CASSYGGISGNTIYF. V usage is TRBV6-2 or TRBV6-3 and J usage is TRBJ1-3; D not certain. Trimming left V 2 bases short and J 0 bases short, with 8 bases between. Germline V gene sequence: CDR1 MNHEY, CDR2 SVGEGT. CDR3 length: 15 residues.

CDR3 sequence: CASKESGREGAFF. The CDR3 bases are TGTGCCAGCAAAGAAAGCGGGCGTGAGGGAGCTTTCTTT. This chain connects TRBV6-5 to TRBJ1-1; D gene ambiguous. The CDR3 is made up of 13 amino acids. V lost 7 bases to trimming and J lost 10 bases, with 19 bases between them. Germline V gives CDR1 MNHEY, CDR2 SVGAGI.

This chain joins TRBV2 and TRBJ1-2; D may be TRBD1 (5 bases). Trimming cost V 6 bases and J 6 bases, with 14 bases left between them. This CDR3 has 13 residues. Per germline, CDR1 SNHLY and CDR2 FYNNEI. DNA of the CDR3: TGTGCCAGCAGGGGGCTGACGATACATGGCTACACCTTC. It encodes CASRGLTIHGYTF.

The chain joins TRBV6-5 to TRBJ1-6; D might be TRBD1 (6 bases). The CDR3 is 14 amino acids. Germline-derived CDR1 and CDR2 are MNHEY and SVGAGI. V was clipped by 11 bases and J by 9 bases, with 20 bases between them. The CDR3: CASSGAGMGSPLHF. The CDR3 DNA reads as TGTGCCTCCTCAGGGGCGGGTATGGGTTCACCCCTCCACTTT.

The chain links TRBV4-2 to TRBJ1-1, with D uncertain. The length of the CDR3 is 15 residues. From germline, CDR1 is LGHNA and CDR2 YNFKEQ. V was pared by 2 bases and J by 3 bases, with 13 bases between. This CDR3 is CASSQNPPQDTEAFF. The DNA for the CDR3 is TGTGCCAGCAGCCAAAATCCCCCCCAGGACACTGAAGCTTTCTTT.

In regard to this clone: The junction differs from germline at one of its ends, possibly a read error. The CDR3 here is CAWSVKSLAHF. The CDR3 DNA reads TGTGCCTGGAGTGTCAAGTCCCTGGCACACTTC. V is TRBV30 and J is TRBJ1-2; D ambiguous. In germline, CDR1 is GTSNPN, CDR2 SVGIG (reference sequence). This CDR3 contains 11 residues.

The rearrangement uses TRBV28 and TRBJ1-5, with 9 bases identical to TRBD1. Trimming at V came to 4 bases and at J to 3 bases, leaving 7 bases not matched to a gene. The CDR3 spans 16 residues. Germline V lookup: CDR1 MDHEN, CDR2 SYDVKM. As DNA, the CDR3 is TGTGCCAGCAGTTCCACGGGACAGGGTCCCAATCAGCCCCAGCATTTT. Protein product: CASSSTGQGPNQPQHF.